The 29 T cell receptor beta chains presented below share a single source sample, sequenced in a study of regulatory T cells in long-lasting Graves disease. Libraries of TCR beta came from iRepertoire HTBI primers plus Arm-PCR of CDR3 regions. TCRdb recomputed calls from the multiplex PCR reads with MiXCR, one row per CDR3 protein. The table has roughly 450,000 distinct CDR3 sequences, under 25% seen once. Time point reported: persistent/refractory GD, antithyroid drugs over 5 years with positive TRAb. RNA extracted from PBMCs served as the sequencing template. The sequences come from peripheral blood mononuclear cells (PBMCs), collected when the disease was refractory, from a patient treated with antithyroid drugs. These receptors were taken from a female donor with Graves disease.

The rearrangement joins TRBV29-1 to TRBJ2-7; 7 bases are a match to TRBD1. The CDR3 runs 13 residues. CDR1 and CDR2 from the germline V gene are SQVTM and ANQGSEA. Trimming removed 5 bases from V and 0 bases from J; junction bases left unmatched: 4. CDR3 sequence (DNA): TGCAGCGTTACCGGGACAGCCTCCTACGAGCAGTACTTC. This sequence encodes CSVTGTASYEQYF.

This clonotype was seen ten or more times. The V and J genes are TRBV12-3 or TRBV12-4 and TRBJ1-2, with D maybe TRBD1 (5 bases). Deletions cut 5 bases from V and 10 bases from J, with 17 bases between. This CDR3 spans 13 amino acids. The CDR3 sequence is CASSTRDGIFYTF. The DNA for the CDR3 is TGTGCCAGCAGTACCCGGGACGGAATTTTCTACACCTTC.

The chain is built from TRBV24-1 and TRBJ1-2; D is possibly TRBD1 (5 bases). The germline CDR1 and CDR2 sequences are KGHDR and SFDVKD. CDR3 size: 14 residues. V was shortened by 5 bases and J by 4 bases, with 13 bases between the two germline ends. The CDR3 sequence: CATSGPGRVYGYTF. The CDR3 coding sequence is TGTGCCACCAGTGGTCCCGGCAGGGTCTATGGCTACACCTTC.

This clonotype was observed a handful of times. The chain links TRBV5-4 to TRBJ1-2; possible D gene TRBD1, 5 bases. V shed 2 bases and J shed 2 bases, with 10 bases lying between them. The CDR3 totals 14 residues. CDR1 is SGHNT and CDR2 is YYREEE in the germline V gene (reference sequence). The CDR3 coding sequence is TGTGCCAGCAGCTTACAATCAGGGAACTATGGCTACACCTTC. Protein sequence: CASSLQSGNYGYTF.

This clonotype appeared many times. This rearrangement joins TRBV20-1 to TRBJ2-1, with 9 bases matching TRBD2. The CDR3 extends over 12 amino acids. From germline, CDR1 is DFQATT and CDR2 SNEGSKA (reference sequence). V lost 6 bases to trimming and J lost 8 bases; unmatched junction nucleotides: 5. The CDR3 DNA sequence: TGCAGTGCGGGACTAGCAGTCGATGAGCAGTTCTTC. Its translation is CSAGLAVDEQFF.

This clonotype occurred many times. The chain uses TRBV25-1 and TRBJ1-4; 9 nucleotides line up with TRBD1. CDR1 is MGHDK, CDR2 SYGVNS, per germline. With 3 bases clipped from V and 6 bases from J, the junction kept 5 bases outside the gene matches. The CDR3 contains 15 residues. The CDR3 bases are TGTGCCAGCAGTGATTTCGGACAGGGGCATGAAAAACTGTTTTTT. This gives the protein CASSDFGQGHEKLFF.

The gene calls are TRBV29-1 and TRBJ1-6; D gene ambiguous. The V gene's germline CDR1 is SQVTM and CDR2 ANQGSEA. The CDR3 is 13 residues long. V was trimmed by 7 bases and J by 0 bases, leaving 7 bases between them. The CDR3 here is CSGRISYNSPLHF. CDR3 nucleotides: TGCAGCGGTAGGATCTCCTATAATTCACCCCTCCACTTT. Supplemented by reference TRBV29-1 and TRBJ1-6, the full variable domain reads SAVISQKPSRDICQRGTSLTIQCQVDSQVTMMFWYRQQPGQSLTLIATANQGSEATYESGFVIDKFPISRPNLTFSTLTVSNMSPEDSSIYLCSGRISYNSPLHFGNGTRLTVT.

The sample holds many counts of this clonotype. CDR3 sequence: CAISDRGASTEAFF. In DNA, the CDR3 is TGTGCCATCAGTGACCGGGGGGCTAGCACTGAAGCTTTCTTT. The J gene is TRBJ1-1, the V gene TRBV10-3; D is possibly TRBD1 (6 bases). CDR1 is ENHRY and CDR2 is SYGVKD in the germline V gene. The CDR3 runs 14 residues. V dropped 3 bases and J dropped 4 bases, with 12 bases sitting between them.

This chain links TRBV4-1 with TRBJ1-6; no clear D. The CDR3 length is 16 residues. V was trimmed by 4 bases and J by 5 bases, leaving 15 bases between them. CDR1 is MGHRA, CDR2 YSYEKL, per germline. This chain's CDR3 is CASSPREGSNNSPLHF. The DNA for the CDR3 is TGCGCCAGCAGCCCCCGGGAAGGGAGCAATAATTCACCCCTCCACTTT.

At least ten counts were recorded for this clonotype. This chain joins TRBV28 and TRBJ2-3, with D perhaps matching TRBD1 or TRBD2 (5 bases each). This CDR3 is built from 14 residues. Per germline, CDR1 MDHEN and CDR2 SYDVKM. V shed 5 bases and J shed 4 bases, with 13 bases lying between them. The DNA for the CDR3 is TGTGCCAGCAGTCCCAGGGACGTCCCAGATACGCAGTATTTT. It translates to CASSPRDVPDTQYF.

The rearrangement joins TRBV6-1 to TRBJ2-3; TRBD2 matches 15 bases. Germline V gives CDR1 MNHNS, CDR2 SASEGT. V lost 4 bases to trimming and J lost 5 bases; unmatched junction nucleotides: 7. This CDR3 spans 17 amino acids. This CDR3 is CASSGTSGGAFRDTQYF. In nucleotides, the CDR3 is TGTGCCAGCAGTGGGACTAGCGGGGGGGCCTTTCGAGATACGCAGTATTTT.

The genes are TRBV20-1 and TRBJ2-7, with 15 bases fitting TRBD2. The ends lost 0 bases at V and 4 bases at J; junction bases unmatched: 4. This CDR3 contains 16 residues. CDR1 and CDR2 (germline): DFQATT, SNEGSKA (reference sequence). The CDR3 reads CSARDEGLAGGYEQYF. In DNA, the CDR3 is TGCAGTGCTAGAGATGAGGGACTAGCGGGAGGTTACGAGCAGTACTTC.

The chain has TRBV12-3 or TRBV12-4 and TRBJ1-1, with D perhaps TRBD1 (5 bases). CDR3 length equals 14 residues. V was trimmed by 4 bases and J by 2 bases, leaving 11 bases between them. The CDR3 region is CASSSWTTNTEAFF. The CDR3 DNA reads TGTGCCAGCAGTTCATGGACAACCAACACTGAAGCTTTCTTT.

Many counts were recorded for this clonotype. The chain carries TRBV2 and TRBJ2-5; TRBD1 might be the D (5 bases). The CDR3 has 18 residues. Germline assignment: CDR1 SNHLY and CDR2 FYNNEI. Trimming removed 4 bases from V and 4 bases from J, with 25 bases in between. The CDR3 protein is CASSGLNPRTSDLETQYF. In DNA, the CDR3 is TGTGCCAGCAGTGGCCTGAACCCTCGGACATCGGACCTAGAGACCCAGTACTTC.

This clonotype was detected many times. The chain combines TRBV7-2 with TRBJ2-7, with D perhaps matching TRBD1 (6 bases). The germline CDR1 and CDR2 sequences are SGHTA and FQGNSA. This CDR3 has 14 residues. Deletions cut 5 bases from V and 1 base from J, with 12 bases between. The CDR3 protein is CASSPLGTSYEQYF. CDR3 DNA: TGTGCCAGCAGCCCCCTCGGGACATCCTACGAGCAGTACTTC. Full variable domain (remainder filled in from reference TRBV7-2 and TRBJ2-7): GAGVSQSPSNKVTEKGKDVELRCDPISGHTALYWYRQSLGQGLEFLIYFQGNSAPDKSGLPSDRFSAERTGGSVSTLTIQRTQQEDSAVYLCASSPLGTSYEQYFGPGTRLTVT.

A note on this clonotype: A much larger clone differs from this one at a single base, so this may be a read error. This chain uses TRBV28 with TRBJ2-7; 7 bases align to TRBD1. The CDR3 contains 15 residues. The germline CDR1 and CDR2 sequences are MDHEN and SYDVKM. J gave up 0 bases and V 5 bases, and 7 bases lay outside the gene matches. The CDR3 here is CASSLSAGGSYEQYF. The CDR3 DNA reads TGTGCCAGCAGTCTCTCTGCAGGGGGCTCCTACGAGCAGTACTTC. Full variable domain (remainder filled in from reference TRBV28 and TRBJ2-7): DVKVTQSSRYLVKRTGEKVFLECVQDMDHENMFWYRQDPGLGLRLIYFSYDVKMKEKGDIPEGYSVSREKKERFSLILESASTNQTSMYLCASSLSAGGSYEQYFGPGTRLTVT.

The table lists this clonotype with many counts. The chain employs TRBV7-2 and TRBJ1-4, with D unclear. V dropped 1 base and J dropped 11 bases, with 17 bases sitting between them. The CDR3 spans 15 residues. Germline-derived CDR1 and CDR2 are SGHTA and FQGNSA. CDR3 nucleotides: TGTGCCAGCAGCTTAGAGGGTAGAGGGATCGACAAACTGTTTTTT. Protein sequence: CASSLEGRGIDKLFF.

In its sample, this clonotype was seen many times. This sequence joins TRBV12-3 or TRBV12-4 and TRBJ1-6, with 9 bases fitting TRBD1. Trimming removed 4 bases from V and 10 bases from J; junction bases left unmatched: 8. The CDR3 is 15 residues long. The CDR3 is CASSSSGTGRSPLHF. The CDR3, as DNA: TGTGCCAGCAGTTCCTCCGGGACAGGGCGGTCACCCCTCCACTTT.

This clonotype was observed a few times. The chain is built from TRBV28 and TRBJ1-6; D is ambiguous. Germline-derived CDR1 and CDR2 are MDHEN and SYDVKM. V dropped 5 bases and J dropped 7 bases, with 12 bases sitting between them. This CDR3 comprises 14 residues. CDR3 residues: CASSPNLGNSPLHF. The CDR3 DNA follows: TGTGCCAGCAGTCCGAACTTGGGGAATTCACCCCTCCACTTT.

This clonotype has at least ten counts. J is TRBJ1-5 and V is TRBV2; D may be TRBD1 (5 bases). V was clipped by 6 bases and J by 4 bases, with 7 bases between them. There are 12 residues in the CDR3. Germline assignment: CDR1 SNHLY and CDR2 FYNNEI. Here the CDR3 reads CASRTVNQPQHF. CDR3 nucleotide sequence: TGTGCCAGCAGGACAGTGAATCAGCCCCAGCATTTT.

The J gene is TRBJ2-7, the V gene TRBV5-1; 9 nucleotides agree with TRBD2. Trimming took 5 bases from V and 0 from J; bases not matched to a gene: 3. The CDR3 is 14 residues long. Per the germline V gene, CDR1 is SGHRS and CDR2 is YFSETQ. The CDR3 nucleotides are TGCGCCAGCAGGGTGACTAGCGGCTCCTACGAGCAGTACTTC. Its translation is CASRVTSGSYEQYF.

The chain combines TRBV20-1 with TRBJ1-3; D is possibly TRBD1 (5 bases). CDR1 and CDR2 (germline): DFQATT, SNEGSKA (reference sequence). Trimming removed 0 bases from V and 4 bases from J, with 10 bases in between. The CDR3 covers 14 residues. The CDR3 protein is CSARDEGRGNTIYF. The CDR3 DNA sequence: TGCAGTGCTAGAGATGAGGGGCGGGGAAACACCATATATTTT.

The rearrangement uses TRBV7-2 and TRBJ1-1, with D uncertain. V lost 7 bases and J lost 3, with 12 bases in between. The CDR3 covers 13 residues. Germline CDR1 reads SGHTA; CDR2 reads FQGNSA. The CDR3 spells CASNPGRDTEAFF. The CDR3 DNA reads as TGTGCCAGCAACCCCGGGAGGGACACTGAAGCTTTCTTT.

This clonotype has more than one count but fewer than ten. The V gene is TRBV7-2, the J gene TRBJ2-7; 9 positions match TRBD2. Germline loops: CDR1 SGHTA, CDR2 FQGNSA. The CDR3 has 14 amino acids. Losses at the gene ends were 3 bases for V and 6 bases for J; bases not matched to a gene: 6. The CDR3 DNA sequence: TGTGCCAGCAGCTTCCGCCTAGCGGGGAGCGAGCAGTACTTC. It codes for CASSFRLAGSEQYF.

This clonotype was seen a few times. The CDR3 bases are TGTGCCAGCAGATCCATCGCAAAGGGGCCGGCCAACTATGGCTACACCTTC. Protein product: CASRSIAKGPANYGYTF. The chain joins TRBV11-2 to TRBJ1-2; D possibly corresponds to TRBD1 (5 bases). With 6 bases removed from V and 2 bases from J, the gap between germline ends came to 22 bases. The germline V gene has CDR1 SGHAT and CDR2 FQNNGV. CDR3 size: 17 residues. The whole variable domain, filled in from reference TRBV11-2 and TRBJ1-2, reads EAGVAQSPRYKIIEKRQSVAFWCNPISGHATLYWYQQILGQGPKLLIQFQNNGVVDDSQLPKDRFSAERLKGVDSTLKIQPAKLEDSAVYLCASRSIAKGPANYGYTFGSGTRLTVV.

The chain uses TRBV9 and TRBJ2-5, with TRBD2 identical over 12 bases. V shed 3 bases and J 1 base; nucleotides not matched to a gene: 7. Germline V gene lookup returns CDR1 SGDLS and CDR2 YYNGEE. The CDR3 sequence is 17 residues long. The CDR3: CASSAGKTSGGQETQYF. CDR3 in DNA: TGTGCCAGCAGCGCAGGGAAGACTAGCGGGGGCCAAGAGACCCAGTACTTC.

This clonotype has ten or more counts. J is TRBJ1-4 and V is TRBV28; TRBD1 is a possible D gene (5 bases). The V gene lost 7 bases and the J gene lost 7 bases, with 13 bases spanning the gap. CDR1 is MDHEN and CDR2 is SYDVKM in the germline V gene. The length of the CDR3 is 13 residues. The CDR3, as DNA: TGTGCCAGCATGGGGGGGATCGGTGAAAAACTGTTTTTT. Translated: CASMGGIGEKLFF.

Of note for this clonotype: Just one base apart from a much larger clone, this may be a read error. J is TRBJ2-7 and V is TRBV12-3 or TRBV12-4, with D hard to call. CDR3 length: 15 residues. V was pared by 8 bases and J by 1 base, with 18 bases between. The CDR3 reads CASRLGRRGSYEQYF. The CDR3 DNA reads TGTGCCAGCCGCCTCGGACGGCGCGGATCCTACGAGCAGTACTTC.

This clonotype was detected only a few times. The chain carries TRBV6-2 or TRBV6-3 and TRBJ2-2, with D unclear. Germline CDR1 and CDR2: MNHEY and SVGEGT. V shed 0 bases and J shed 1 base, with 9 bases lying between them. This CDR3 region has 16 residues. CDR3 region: CASSYSPTVNTGELFF. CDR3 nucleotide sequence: TGTGCCAGCAGTTACTCCCCCACAGTGAACACCGGGGAGCTGTTTTTT.